This T cell receptor (beta chain) was captured in a study of shared clonotypes between healthy human individuals. This CDR3 is built from 13 residues. CDR1 and CDR2 (germline): SNHLY, FYNNEI. Per the original data handling: Junction-only sequences without quality scores came from ImmunoSEQ, so filtering differed. Profiling relied on immunoSEQ multiplex PCR, and the TCRdb table lists in-frame clones only, not all of them. V, J and clone size derive from that table, while D and trimming were established from the DNA sequence. The sample has about 690,000 clones; roughly 91% are singletons. Notes on this clone: With only one base between it and a far larger clone, this is likely a read error. The same CDR3 arises from other DNA sequences in this sample as well.

Sequences were obtained from memory CD8+ T cells from PBMCs. Sample subset: CD45RO+ cells pooled with CCR7-negative TemRA cells. The receptor was derived from a man younger than 30 in good health. Some clones in this sample may be carry-over from other donors' samples. The V call is TRBV2, the J call TRBJ1-5; perhaps TRBD1 as D (5 bases). CDR3 sequence (DNA): TGCGCCAGCAGTGAAGAAGGGGCTCAGCCCCAGCATTTT. Its protein is CASSEEGAQPQHF.